The T cell receptor (beta chain) under discussion was sequenced for a study of T cells in localized non-small cell lung cancer. Germline values: CDR1 SGHRS, CDR2 YFSETQ. The CDR3 covers 15 residues. J was trimmed by 5 bases and V by 3 bases; bases with no gene match: 11. The method was immunoSEQ multiplex PCR; TCRdb's version includes in-frame clones alone and lacks a portion of them. The sample contains about 7,000 clones, 50% of which appear only once. Regarding this clone: Its specificity is not known.

General observations from the study: Adjacent lung was found to contain a median approximately 60 of the top 100 tumor clones. Tumor samples were not multi-region, leaving intratumor heterogeneity unexcluded. Compared with tumor, uninvolved adjacent lung displayed greater T cell clonality, ranking highest overall.

The chain joins TRBV5-1 to TRBJ2-7; 7 positions agree with TRBD1. This receptor was taken from an older female donor with stage I lung adenocarcinoma. The starting material was lymph node tissue, obtained before any cancer treatment. In DNA form, the CDR3 reads TGCGCCAGCAGCTCGACCGGGACAGAATCACACGAGCAGTACTTC. Its protein product is CASSSTGTESHEQYF.